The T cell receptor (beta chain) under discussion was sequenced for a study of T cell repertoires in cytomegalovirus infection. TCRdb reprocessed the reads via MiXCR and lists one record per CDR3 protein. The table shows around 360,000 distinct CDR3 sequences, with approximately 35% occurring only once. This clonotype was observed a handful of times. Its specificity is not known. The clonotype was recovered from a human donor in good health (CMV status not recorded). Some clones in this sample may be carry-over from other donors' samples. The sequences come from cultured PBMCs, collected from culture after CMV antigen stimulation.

CDR3 DNA sequence: TGTGCCAGCAGTTTATATGCGGGAGAGTTGAAGGGTGCCAAAAACATTCAGTACTTC. It translates to CASSLYAGELKGAKNIQYF. This chain uses TRBV27 with TRBJ2-4; 7 nucleotides match TRBD2. This CDR3 has 19 residues. Trimming at V came to 1 base and at J to 1 base, leaving 13 bases not matched to a gene. The germline CDR1 and CDR2 sequences are MNHEY and SMNVEV (reference sequence).